The source of this T cell receptor beta chain is a study of blood T cell repertoires in COVID-19. Across the study: Some COVID-19 samples were acute and others convalescent; all came from the United States, Italy and Spain.

The authors' processing: Estimates of nucleated cell counts were drawn from the amplification of reference gene primers. The method was immunoSEQ multiplex PCR; TCRdb's version includes in-frame clones alone and lacks a portion of them. Clone size and V and J calls were adopted from that table, with D and trimming inferred from the DNA. The sample yields about 140,000 clones, roughly 81% seen once. The CDR3 is made up of 14 amino acids. Per germline, CDR1 MNHEY and CDR2 SMNVEV (reference sequence). J gave up 3 bases and V 5 bases, and 4 bases lay outside the gene matches. Sequencing was done on a sample of peripheral blood. The V and J genes are TRBV27 and TRBJ1-5, with 7 bases fitting TRBD1. This clonotype was sampled from a woman in her forties or fifties with active or convalescent COVID-19. This CDR3 reads CASSPGTDNQPQHF. CDR3 DNA sequence: TGTGCCAGCAGTCCCGGGACAGACAATCAGCCCCAGCATTTT.